This T cell receptor beta chain stems from a study of Ad26.COV2.S vaccination and SARS-CoV-2 variants. The germline CDR1 and CDR2 sequences are SGHAT and FQNNGV. The CDR3 loop spans 14 amino acids. Trimming stripped 5 bases from V and 5 bases from J, with 16 bases between. Described treatment: roughly 18 received Ad26.COV2.S at low or high dose, single or two shots; 5 received placebo; per-sample allocation not given. Each sample was drawn 63 days after the first injection (of vaccine or placebo). Sequenced by immunoSEQ multiplex PCR; TCRdb stores in-frame clones only, minus some. The sample has about 350,000 clones, 88% seen once.

The V gene is TRBV11-2, the J gene TRBJ2-7; possible D gene TRBD2, 7 bases. This receptor was obtained from a person aged 18 to 59 who received the Ad26.COV2.S COVID-19 vaccine or a placebo. Source: peripheral blood, taken in a trial of Ad26.COV2.S vaccine versus placebo. CDR3 loop: CASSRDGGGDEQYF. The DNA of the CDR3 is TGTGCCAGCAGCCGAGATGGGGGGGGCGACGAGCAGTACTTC.